The text below deals with one T cell receptor beta chain. Repertoires were generated with immunoSEQ multiplex PCR, while TCRdb's copy carries only in-frame clones and drops some. The repertoire holds almost 35,000 clones, about 87% seen once, with more than 13% in the top ten. These data belong to a study of blood T cell repertoires in COVID-19. At the level of the study: Whether acute or convalescent, the COVID-19 samples came from the United States, Italy and Spain.

CDR3 size: 14 residues. The germline V gene has CDR1 MNHEY and CDR2 SVGAGI. Trimming shortened V by 5 bases and J by 0 bases, and 9 bases separated the two germline ends. This TCR derives from a man aged 60 to 69 with active COVID-19. The chain is built from TRBV6-5 and TRBJ2-3, with D unresolved. The sequenced material came from peripheral blood. CDR3: CASSLTTSTDTQYF. In nucleotides, the CDR3 is TGTGCCAGCAGTCTGACAACTAGCACAGATACGCAGTATTTT.